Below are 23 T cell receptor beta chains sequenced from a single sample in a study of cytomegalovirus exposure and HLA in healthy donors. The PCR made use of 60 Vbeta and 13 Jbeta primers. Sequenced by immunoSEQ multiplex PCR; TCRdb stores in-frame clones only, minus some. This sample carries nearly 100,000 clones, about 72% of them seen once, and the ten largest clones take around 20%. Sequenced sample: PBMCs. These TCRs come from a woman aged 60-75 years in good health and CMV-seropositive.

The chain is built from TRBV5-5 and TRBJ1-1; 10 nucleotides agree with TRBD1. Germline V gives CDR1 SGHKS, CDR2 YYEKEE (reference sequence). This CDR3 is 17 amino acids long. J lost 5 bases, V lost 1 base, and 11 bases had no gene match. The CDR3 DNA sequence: TGTGCCAGCAGCTTGTTCCGACAGGGGGCGATTTATACTGAAGCTTTCTTT. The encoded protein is CASSLFRQGAIYTEAFF.

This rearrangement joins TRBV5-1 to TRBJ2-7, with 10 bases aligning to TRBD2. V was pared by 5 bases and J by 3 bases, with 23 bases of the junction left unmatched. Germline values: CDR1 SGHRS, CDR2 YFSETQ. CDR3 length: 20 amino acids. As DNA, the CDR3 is TGCGCCAGCAGATCGGACTCGGGGGAACTAGCGGGACTTTCTGACTACGAGCAGTACTTC. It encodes CASRSDSGELAGLSDYEQYF.

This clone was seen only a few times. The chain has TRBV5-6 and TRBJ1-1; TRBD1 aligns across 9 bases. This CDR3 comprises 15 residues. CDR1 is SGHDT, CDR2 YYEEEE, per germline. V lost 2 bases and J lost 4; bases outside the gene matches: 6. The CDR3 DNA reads TGTGCCAGCAGCTTCCGGGGACAGGGTATCACTGAAGCTTTCTTT. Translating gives CASSFRGQGITEAFF.

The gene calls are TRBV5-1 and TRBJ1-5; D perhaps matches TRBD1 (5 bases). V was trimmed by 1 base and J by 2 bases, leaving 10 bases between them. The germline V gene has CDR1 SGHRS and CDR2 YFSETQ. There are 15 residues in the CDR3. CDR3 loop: CASSLRGGGNQPQHF. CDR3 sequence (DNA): TGCGCCAGCAGCTTGAGGGGAGGGGGCAATCAGCCCCAGCATTTT.

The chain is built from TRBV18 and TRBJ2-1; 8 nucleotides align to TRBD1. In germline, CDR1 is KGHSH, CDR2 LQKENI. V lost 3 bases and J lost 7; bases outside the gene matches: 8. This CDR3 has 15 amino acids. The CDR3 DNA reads TGTGCCAGCTCACCGGGACAGGTCAGGTTGAATGAGCAGTTCTTC. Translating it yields CASSPGQVRLNEQFF.

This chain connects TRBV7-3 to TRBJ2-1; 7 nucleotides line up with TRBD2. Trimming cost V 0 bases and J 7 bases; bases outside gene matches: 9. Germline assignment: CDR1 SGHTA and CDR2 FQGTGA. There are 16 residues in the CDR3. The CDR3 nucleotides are TGTGCCAGCAGCTTAACGCGGGAGCCACCTCTTAATGAGCAGTTCTTC. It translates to CASSLTREPPLNEQFF. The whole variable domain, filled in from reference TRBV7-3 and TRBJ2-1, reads GAGVSQTPSNKVTEKGKYVELRCDPISGHTALYWYRQSLGQGPEFLIYFQGTGAADDSGLPNDRFFAVRPEGSVSTLKIQRTERGDSAVYLCASSLTREPPLNEQFFGPGTRLTVL.

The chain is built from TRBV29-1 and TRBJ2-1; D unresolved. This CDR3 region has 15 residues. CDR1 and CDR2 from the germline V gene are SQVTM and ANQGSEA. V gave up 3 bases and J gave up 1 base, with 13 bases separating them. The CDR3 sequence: CSVESSEVSYNEQFF. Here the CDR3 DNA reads TGCAGCGTTGAGAGCTCCGAGGTATCCTACAATGAGCAGTTCTTC.

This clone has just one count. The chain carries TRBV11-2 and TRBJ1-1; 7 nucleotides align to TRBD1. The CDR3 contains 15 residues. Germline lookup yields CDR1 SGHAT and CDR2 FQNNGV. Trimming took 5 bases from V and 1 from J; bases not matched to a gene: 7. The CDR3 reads CASSPQGVRNTEAFF. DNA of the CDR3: TGTGCCAGCAGCCCTCAGGGGGTGCGGAACACTGAAGCTTTCTTT. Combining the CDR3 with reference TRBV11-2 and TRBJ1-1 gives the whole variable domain EAGVAQSPRYKIIEKRQSVAFWCNPISGHATLYWYQQILGQGPKLLIQFQNNGVVDDSQLPKDRFSAERLKGVDSTLKIQPAKLEDSAVYLCASSPQGVRNTEAFFGQGTRLTVV.

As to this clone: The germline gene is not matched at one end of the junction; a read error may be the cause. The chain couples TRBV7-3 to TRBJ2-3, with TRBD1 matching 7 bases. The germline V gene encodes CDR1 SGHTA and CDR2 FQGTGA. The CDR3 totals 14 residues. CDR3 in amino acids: CASSFDRATDAQYF. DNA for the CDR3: TGTGCCAGCAGCTTTGACAGGGCGACAGATGCGCAGTATTTT. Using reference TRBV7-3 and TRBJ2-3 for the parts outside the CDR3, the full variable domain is GAGVSQTPSNKVTEKGKYVELRCDPISGHTALYWYRQSLGQGPEFLIYFQGTGAADDSGLPNDRFFAVRPEGSVSTLKIQRTERGDSAVYLCASSFDRATDAQYFGPGTRLTVL.

The CDR3 region is CSAGGIGQETQYF. CDR3 nucleotide sequence: TGCAGCGCCGGGGGAATCGGTCAAGAGACCCAGTACTTC. The genes are TRBV29-1 and TRBJ2-5, with D maybe TRBD2 (6 bases). Trimming took off 7 bases at V and 2 bases at J, with 14 bases between the two ends. CDR1 and CDR2 from the germline V gene are SQVTM and ANQGSEA. This CDR3 comprises 13 residues.

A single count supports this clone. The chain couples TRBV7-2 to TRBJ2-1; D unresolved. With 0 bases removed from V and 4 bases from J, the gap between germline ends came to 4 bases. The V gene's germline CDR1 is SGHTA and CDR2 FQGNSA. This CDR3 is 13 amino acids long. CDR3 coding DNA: TGTGCCAGCAGCTTAGCTCAGTACAATGAGCAGTTCTTC. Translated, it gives CASSLAQYNEQFF.

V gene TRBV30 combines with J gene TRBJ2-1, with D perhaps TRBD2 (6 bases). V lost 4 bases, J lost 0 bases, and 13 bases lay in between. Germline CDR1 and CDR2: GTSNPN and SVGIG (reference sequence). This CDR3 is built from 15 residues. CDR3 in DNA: TGTGCCTGGAAGCGACGGGAGCCCTCCTACAATGAGCAGTTCTTC. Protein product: CAWKRREPSYNEQFF. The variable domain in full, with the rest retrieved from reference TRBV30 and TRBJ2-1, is SQTIHQWPATLVQPVGSPLSLECTVEGTSNPNLYWYRQAAGRGLQLLFYSVGIGQISSEVPQNLSASRPQDRQFILSSKKLLLSDSGFYLCAWKRREPSYNEQFFGPGTRLTVL.

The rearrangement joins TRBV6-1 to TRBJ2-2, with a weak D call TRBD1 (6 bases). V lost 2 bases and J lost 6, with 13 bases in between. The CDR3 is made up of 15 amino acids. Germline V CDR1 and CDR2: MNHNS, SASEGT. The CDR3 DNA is TGTGCCAGCAGTGAACAGGGGAGTGTGGCCGGGGAGCTGTTTTTT. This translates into CASSEQGSVAGELFF.

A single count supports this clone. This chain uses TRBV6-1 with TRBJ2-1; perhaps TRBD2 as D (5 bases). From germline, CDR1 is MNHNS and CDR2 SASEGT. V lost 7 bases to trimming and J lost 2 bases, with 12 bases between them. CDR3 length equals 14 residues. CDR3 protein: CASMSGRAYNEQFF. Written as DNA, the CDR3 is TGTGCCAGCATGTCGGGAAGGGCCTACAATGAGCAGTTCTTC.

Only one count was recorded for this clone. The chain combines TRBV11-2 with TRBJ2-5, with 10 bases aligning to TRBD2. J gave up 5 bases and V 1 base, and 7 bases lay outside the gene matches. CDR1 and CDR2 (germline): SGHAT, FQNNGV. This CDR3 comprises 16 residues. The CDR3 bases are TGTGCCAGCAGCTTAGTCCCTAGCGGGAGTTTCGAGACCCAGTACTTC. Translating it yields CASSLVPSGSFETQYF.

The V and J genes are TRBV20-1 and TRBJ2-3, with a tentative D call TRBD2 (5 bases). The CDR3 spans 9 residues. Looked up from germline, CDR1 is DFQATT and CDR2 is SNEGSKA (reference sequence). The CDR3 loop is CKRGDTQYF. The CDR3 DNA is TGCAAAAGAGGGGATACGCAGTATTTT.

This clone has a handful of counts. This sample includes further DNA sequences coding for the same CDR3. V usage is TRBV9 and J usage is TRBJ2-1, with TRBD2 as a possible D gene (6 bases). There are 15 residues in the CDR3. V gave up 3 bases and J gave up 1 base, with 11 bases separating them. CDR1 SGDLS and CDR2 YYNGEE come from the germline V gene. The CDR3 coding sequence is TGTGCCAGCAGCGCAGCGGGTCCTTCCTACAATGAGCAGTTCTTC. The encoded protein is CASSAAGPSYNEQFF.

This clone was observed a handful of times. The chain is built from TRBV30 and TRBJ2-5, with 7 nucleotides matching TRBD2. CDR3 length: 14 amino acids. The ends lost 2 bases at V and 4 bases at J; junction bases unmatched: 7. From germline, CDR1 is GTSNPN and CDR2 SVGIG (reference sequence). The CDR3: CAWSPGLGRETQYF. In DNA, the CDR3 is TGTGCCTGGAGTCCTGGACTAGGCAGAGAGACCCAGTACTTC.

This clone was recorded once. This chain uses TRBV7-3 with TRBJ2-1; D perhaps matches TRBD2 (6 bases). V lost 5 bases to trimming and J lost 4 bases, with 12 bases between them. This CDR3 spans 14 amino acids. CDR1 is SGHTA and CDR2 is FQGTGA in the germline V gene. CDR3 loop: CASSPPGSYNEQFF. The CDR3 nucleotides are TGTGCCAGCAGCCCGCCCGGGAGTTACAATGAGCAGTTCTTC.

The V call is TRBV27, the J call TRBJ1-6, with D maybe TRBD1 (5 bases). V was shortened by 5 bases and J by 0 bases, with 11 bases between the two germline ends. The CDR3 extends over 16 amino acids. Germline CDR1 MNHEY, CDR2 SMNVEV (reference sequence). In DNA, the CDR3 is TGTGCCAGCAGTCTAGGGGTATCCTCCTATAATTCACCCCTCCACTTT. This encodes CASSLGVSSYNSPLHF.

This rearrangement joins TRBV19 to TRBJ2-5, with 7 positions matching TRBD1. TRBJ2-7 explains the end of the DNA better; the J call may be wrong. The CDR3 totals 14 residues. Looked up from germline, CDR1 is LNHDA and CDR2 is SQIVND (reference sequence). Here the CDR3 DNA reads TGTGCCAGTAGACCGACAGGGACACCCTACGAGCAGTACTTC. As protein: CASRPTGTPYEQYF.

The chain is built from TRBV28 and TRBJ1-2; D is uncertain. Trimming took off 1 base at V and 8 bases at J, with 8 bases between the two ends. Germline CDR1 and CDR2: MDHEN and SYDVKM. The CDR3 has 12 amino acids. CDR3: CASSLYGRGYTF. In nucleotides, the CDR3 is TGTGCCAGCAGTTTATATGGGAGAGGCTACACCTTC.

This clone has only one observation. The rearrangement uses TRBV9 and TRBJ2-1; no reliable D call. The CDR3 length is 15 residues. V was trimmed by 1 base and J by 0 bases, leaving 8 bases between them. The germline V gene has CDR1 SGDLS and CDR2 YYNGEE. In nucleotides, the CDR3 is TGTGCCAGCAGCGTAATGTCCAGCTCCTACAATGAGCAGTTCTTC. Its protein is CASSVMSSSYNEQFF.